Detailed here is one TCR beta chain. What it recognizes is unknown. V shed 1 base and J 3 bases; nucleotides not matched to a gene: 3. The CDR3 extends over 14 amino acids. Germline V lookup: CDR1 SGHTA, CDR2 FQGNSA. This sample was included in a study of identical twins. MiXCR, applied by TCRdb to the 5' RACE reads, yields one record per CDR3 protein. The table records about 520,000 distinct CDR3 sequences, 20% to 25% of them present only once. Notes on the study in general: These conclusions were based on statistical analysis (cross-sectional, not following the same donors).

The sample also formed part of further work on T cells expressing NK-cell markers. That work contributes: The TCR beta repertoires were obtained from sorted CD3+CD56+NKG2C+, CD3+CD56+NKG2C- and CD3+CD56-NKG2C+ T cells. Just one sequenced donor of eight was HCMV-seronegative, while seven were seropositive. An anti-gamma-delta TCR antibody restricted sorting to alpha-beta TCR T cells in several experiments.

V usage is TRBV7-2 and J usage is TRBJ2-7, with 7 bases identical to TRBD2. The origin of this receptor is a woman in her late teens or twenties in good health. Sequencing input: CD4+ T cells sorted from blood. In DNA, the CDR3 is TGTGCCAGCAGCTTAGGTGGACTAGGCTACGAGCAGTACTTC. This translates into CASSLGGLGYEQYF.